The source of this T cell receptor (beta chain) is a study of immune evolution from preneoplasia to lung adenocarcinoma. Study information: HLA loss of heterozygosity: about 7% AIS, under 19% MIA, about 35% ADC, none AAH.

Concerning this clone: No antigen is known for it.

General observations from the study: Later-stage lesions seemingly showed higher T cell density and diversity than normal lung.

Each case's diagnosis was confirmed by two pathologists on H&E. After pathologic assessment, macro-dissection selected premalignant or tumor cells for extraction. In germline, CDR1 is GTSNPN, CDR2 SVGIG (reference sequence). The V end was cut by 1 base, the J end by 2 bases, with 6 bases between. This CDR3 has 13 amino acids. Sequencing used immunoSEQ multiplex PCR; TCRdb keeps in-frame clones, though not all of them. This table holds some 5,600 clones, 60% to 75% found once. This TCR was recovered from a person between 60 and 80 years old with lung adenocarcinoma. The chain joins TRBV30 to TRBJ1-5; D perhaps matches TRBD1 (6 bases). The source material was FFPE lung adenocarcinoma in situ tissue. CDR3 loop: CAWSGQGNQPQHF. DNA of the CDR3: TGTGCCTGGAGTGGACAGGGCAATCAGCCCCAGCATTTT.